A selection of T cell receptor beta chains follows, all from one sample in a study of blood T cell repertoires in COVID-19. Libraries were prepared by immunoSEQ multiplex PCR; TCRdb keeps only in-frame clonotypes and omits some of them. The sample shows some 280,000 clones, around nine tenths of them seen only once. The sample consisted of peripheral blood. Receptors originate from a woman in her thirties or forties who had recovered from COVID-19. Each CDR3 is given with its conserved first and last residue. The order of the fields is D gene, J gene, V gene, clone size, CDR3 protein, CDR3 DNA. The D gene is left open where the match is weak. Where a row states a size, it is once, few, many or the class of an expanded clone; other rows omit it.

d_gene: TRBD2
j_gene: TRBJ2-5
v_gene: TRBV30
abundance: NA
CDR3aa: CAWVGLAGVKGETQYF
CDR3nt: TGTGCCTGGGTCGGACTAGCGGGAGTAAAGGGAGAGACCCAGTACTTC

d_gene: TRBD2
j_gene: TRBJ2-1
v_gene: TRBV19
abundance: NA
CDR3aa: CASSATGTSGENEQFF
CDR3nt: TGTGCCAGTAGTGCAACCGGGACTAGCGGGGAGAATGAGCAGTTCTTC

d_gene: TRBD1
j_gene: TRBJ2-1
v_gene: TRBV19
abundance: NA
CDR3aa: CASTPRGPGQGPYNEQFF
CDR3nt: TGTGCCAGTACCCCCCGGGGGCCGGGACAGGGTCCCTACAATGAGCAGTTCTTC

d_gene: TRBD1
j_gene: TRBJ2-1
v_gene: TRBV11-2
abundance: NA
CDR3aa: CASSLEGQGDNEQFF
CDR3nt: TGTGCCAGCAGCTTAGAGGGACAGGGTGACAATGAGCAGTTCTTC

d_gene: NA
j_gene: TRBJ1-2
v_gene: TRBV10-2
abundance: NA
CDR3aa: CASSESTGNGGYTF
CDR3nt: TGCGCCAGCAGTGAGTCAACAGGAAACGGCGGCTACACCTTC

d_gene: NA
j_gene: TRBJ1-5
v_gene: TRBV6-6
abundance: few
CDR3aa: CASSYSLVGSQPQHF
CDR3nt: TGTGCCAGCAGTTACTCGTTGGTTGGGAGTCAGCCCCAGCATTTT

d_gene: TRBD1
j_gene: TRBJ1-1
v_gene: TRBV6-1
abundance: NA
CDR3aa: CASSDLWTGRANTEAFF
CDR3nt: TGTGCCAGCAGTGACCTCTGGACAGGGAGGGCCAACACTGAAGCTTTCTTT

d_gene: NA
j_gene: TRBJ2-5
v_gene: TRBV19
abundance: NA
CDR3aa: CASSTQQGSETQYF
CDR3nt: TGTGCCAGTAGTACACAACAGGGTTCGGAGACCCAGTACTTC

d_gene: NA
j_gene: TRBJ1-4
v_gene: TRBV4-1
abundance: NA
CDR3aa: CASSQDHGVLSMVNEKLFF
CDR3nt: TGCGCCAGCAGCCAAGATCACGGGGTTCTTAGTATGGTAAACGAAAAACTGTTTTTT

d_gene: NA
j_gene: TRBJ1-1
v_gene: TRBV9
abundance: NA
CDR3aa: CASREAGGLGTEAFF
CDR3nt: TGTGCCAGCAGAGAGGCGGGGGGCTTAGGTACTGAAGCTTTCTTT

d_gene: NA
j_gene: TRBJ2-1
v_gene: TRBV7-9
abundance: NA
CDR3aa: CASSLDAGNEQFF
CDR3nt: TGTGCCAGCAGCTTAGATGCGGGCAATGAGCAGTTCTTC

d_gene: NA
j_gene: TRBJ2-3
v_gene: TRBV3-1/TRBV3-2
abundance: NA
CDR3aa: CASSSNSGSDTQYF
CDR3nt: TGTGCCAGCAGTTCCAACTCAGGGTCAGATACGCAGTATTTT

d_gene: TRBD2
j_gene: TRBJ2-1
v_gene: TRBV3-1/TRBV3-2
abundance: NA
CDR3aa: CASSPLGLALYNEQFF
CDR3nt: TGTGCCAGCAGCCCTTTAGGACTAGCCTTATACAATGAGCAGTTCTTC

d_gene: NA
j_gene: TRBJ2-3
v_gene: TRBV14
abundance: once
CDR3aa: CASSRLGADTQYF
CDR3nt: TGTGCCAGCAGCCGCCTAGGCGCAGATACGCAGTATTTT

d_gene: NA
j_gene: TRBJ2-7
v_gene: TRBV11-2
abundance: NA
CDR3aa: CASSSTQGRPYEQYF
CDR3nt: TGTGCCAGCAGCTCGACACAGGGTAGGCCCTACGAGCAGTACTTC

d_gene: NA
j_gene: TRBJ1-1
v_gene: TRBV27
abundance: NA
CDR3aa: CASSPGVSAEAFF
CDR3nt: TGTGCCAGCAGCCCAGGGGTTTCGGCTGAAGCTTTCTTT

d_gene: TRBD2
j_gene: TRBJ2-3
v_gene: TRBV2
abundance: few
CDR3aa: CASSSGGDTQYF
CDR3nt: TGTGCCAGCAGCTCCGGGGGGGATACGCAGTATTTT

d_gene: TRBD2
j_gene: TRBJ2-3
v_gene: TRBV4-2
abundance: NA
CDR3aa: CASSQLAGGTDTQYF
CDR3nt: TGTGCCAGCAGCCAACTGGCGGGAGGCACAGATACGCAGTATTTT

d_gene: TRBD2
j_gene: TRBJ2-1
v_gene: TRBV28
abundance: NA
CDR3aa: CASRQTSGRAQFF
CDR3nt: TGTGCCAGCAGACAGACTAGCGGGAGGGCTCAGTTCTTC

d_gene: NA
j_gene: TRBJ2-1
v_gene: TRBV5-4
abundance: NA
CDR3aa: CASSFGISADEQFF
CDR3nt: TGTGCCAGCAGCTTCGGTATTAGCGCCGATGAGCAGTTCTTC

d_gene: NA
j_gene: TRBJ2-7
v_gene: TRBV24-1
abundance: few
CDR3aa: CATSDSGPYSYEQYF
CDR3nt: TGTGCCACCAGTGATTCAGGGCCCTACTCCTACGAGCAGTACTTC

d_gene: TRBD2
j_gene: TRBJ2-1
v_gene: TRBV3-1/TRBV3-2
abundance: NA
CDR3aa: CASSPLAGGLDEQFF
CDR3nt: TGTGCCAGCAGCCCACTAGCGGGAGGGTTGGATGAGCAGTTCTTC

d_gene: NA
j_gene: TRBJ1-3
v_gene: TRBV11-2
abundance: few
CDR3aa: CASSPSLWGGSGNTIYF
CDR3nt: TGTGCCAGCAGCCCCTCTTTGTGGGGGGGATCTGGAAACACCATATATTTT

d_gene: NA
j_gene: TRBJ1-2
v_gene: TRBV18
abundance: NA
CDR3aa: CASSPPTGTTNYGYTF
CDR3nt: TGTGCCAGCTCACCACCGACGGGTACTACTAACTATGGCTACACCTTC

d_gene: TRBD1
j_gene: TRBJ2-7
v_gene: TRBV4-1
abundance: NA
CDR3aa: CASSPQGSGQGAWEQYF
CDR3nt: TGCGCCAGCAGCCCCCAAGGGTCAGGACAGGGGGCCTGGGAGCAGTACTTC

d_gene: NA
j_gene: TRBJ2-1
v_gene: TRBV27
abundance: NA
CDR3aa: CASSLFPQGRSEQFF
CDR3nt: TGTGCCAGCAGTTTATTCCCGCAGGGTCGGAGTGAGCAGTTCTTC

d_gene: NA
j_gene: TRBJ1-5
v_gene: TRBV5-5
abundance: NA
CDR3aa: CASSLSGANSNQPQHF
CDR3nt: TGTGCCAGCAGCTTATCAGGGGCAAATAGCAATCAGCCCCAGCATTTT

d_gene: NA
j_gene: TRBJ1-5
v_gene: TRBV30
abundance: NA
CDR3aa: CAWSQGLTSQPQHF
CDR3nt: TGTGCCTGGAGCCAGGGGTTGACGAGTCAGCCCCAGCATTTT

d_gene: NA
j_gene: TRBJ2-5
v_gene: TRBV7-3
abundance: NA
CDR3aa: CASSQGWGPQETQYF
CDR3nt: TGTGCCAGCAGCCAAGGGTGGGGGCCCCAAGAGACCCAGTACTTC

d_gene: NA
j_gene: TRBJ2-2
v_gene: TRBV9
abundance: NA
CDR3aa: CASSVARSSGFGSTGELFF
CDR3nt: TGTGCCAGCAGCGTAGCCCGCTCCTCAGGGTTCGGGAGCACCGGGGAGCTGTTTTTT

d_gene: NA
j_gene: TRBJ2-7
v_gene: TRBV19
abundance: few
CDR3aa: CASSIGLNRVYEQYF
CDR3nt: TGTGCCAGTAGTATAGGTCTCAACAGGGTCTACGAGCAGTACTTC